This T cell receptor (beta chain) appears in the sequencing data of a study of cytomegalovirus exposure and HLA in healthy donors. This cohort consisted of healthy bone marrow donors. 13 Jbeta primers and 60 Vbeta primers were used for the PCR. Profiling relied on immunoSEQ multiplex PCR, and the TCRdb table lists in-frame clones only, not all of them. The table includes under 200,000 clones, about 81% detected once. Trimming shortened V by 8 bases and J by 4 bases, and 14 bases separated the two germline ends. The length of the CDR3 is 13 residues. Germline values: CDR1 SGHAT, CDR2 FQDESV (reference sequence).

The chain links TRBV11-1 to TRBJ2-5; TRBD2 is a possible D gene (6 bases). The sequenced material came from PBMCs. The sequence was obtained from a girl between 10 and 17 years old in good health and CMV-seropositive. The CDR3 region is CASGGSGRETQYF. In DNA form, the CDR3 reads TGTGCCAGCGGGGGGTCAGGGAGAGAGACCCAGTACTTC.